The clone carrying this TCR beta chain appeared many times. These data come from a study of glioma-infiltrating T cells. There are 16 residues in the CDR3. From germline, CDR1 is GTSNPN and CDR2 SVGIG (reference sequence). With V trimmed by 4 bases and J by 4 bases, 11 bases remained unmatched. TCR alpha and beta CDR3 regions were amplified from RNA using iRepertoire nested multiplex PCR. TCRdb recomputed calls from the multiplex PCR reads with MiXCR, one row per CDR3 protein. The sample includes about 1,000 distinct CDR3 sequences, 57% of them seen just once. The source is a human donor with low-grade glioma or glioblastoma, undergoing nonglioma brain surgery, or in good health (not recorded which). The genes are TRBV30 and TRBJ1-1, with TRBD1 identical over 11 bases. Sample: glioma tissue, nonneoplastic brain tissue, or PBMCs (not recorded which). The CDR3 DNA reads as TGTGCCTGGAAACGGGGACAGGGGGTTTTTAGCACTGAAGCTTTCTTT. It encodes CAWKRGQGVFSTEAFF.